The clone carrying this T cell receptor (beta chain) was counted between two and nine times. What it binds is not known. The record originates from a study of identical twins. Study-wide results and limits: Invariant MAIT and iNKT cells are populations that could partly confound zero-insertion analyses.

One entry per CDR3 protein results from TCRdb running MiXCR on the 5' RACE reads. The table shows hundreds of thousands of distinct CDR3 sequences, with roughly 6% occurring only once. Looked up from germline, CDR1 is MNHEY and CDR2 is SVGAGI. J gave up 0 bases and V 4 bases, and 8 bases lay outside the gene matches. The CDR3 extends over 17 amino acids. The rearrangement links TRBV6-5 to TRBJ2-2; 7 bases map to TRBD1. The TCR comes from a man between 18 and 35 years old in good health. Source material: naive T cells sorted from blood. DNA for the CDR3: TGTGCCAGCAGTTCGCTGACAGGGCACACGAACACCGGGGAGCTGTTTTTT. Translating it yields CASSSLTGHTNTGELFF.